The source of this T cell receptor (beta chain) is a study of cytomegalovirus exposure and HLA in healthy donors. It was with 60 Vbeta and 13 Jbeta primers that the PCR ran. TCRdb's copy holds only in-frame clones and misses some; the assay was immunoSEQ multiplex PCR. The table includes 150,000 to 200,000 clones, 81% detected once. Germline V gene lookup returns CDR1 LNHNV and CDR2 YYDKDF (reference sequence). The V end was cut by 5 bases, the J end by 1 base, with 14 bases between. This CDR3 has 16 amino acids. The clonotype comes from a young woman in good health and CMV-seropositive. The rearrangement links TRBV15 to TRBJ2-2; D might be TRBD1 (5 bases). The sample was PBMCs. This chain's CDR3 is CATSRPPGLNTGELFF. In nucleotides, the CDR3 is TGTGCCACCAGCCGCCCGCCAGGGTTGAACACCGGGGAGCTGTTTTTT.